This paragraph reports one TCR beta chain. This sample was taken from a study of blood T cell repertoires in COVID-19. Overall study: Acute and convalescent COVID-19 samples came from the United States, Italy and Spain.

As handled by the study authors: Reference gene primer amplification in the assay estimated nucleated cell counts. Sequencing used immunoSEQ multiplex PCR; TCRdb keeps in-frame clones, though not all of them. That table is the source of V, J and clone size, and D and trimming were worked out from the DNA. The sample consists of roughly 150,000 clones, around 91% of them appearing once. CDR1 and CDR2 from the germline V gene are MNHEY and SVGEGT. V lost 5 bases to trimming and J lost 1 base, with 14 bases between them. The CDR3 spans 15 residues. The source of this sequence is a woman aged 40 to 50 with acute or convalescent COVID-19. The source material was peripheral blood. This sequence joins TRBV6-2 or TRBV6-3 and TRBJ1-1, with D unclear. CDR3 DNA: TGTGCCAGCAGTCCGAGAGGTCATTGGAACACTGAAGCTTTCTTT. Its protein product is CASSPRGHWNTEAFF.